Below, 13 T cell receptor beta chains from the same sample are listed, as sequenced in a study of T cell responses to AZD1222 COVID-19 vaccine. TCRdb keeps only in-frame clones here, not all; method: immunoSEQ multiplex PCR. The sample records some 110,000 clones, around 84% being singletons. The sequenced sample was peripheral blood, obtained 28 days after the second AZD1222 dose. The receptor source for this set is an adult who received the AZD1222 COVID-19 vaccine.

The V call is TRBV7-3, the J call TRBJ2-6, with unresolved D. Germline loops: CDR1 SGHTA, CDR2 FQGTGA. The CDR3 runs to 15 residues. The V gene lost 3 bases and the J gene lost 0 bases, with 6 bases spanning the gap. The CDR3 is CASSFGNSGANVLTF. The CDR3 DNA sequence: TGTGCCAGCAGCTTTGGGAACTCTGGGGCCAACGTCCTGACTTTC.

The CDR3 DNA sequence: TGTGCCAGCTGTGTATATAAAACTCACAGGGGCGAGCAGTACTTC. Translating it yields CASCVYKTHRGEQYF. This sequence joins TRBV9 and TRBJ2-7; TRBD1 matches 7 bases. This CDR3 has 15 residues. The V and J ends lost 7 bases and 6 bases, in that order; junction bases with no gene match: 16. Germline assignment: CDR1 SGDLS and CDR2 YYNGEE.

The chain has TRBV4-1 and TRBJ1-1; no clear D gene. CDR3 size: 14 residues. V lost 2 bases, J lost 0 bases, and 7 bases lay in between. Germline V gene sequence: CDR1 MGHRA, CDR2 YSYEKL. CDR3 coding DNA: TGCGCCAGCAGCCAACCGCTTTTGAACACTGAAGCTTTCTTT. Protein: CASSQPLLNTEAFF.

The chain is built from TRBV19 and TRBJ2-7; 8 positions agree with TRBD2. CDR3 size: 15 residues. V dropped 5 bases and J dropped 3; count of bases not matched to a gene: 9. CDR1 is LNHDA and CDR2 is SQIVND in the germline V gene (reference sequence). The CDR3 sequence: CASSPDAREGYEQYF. DNA of the CDR3: TGTGCCAGTAGTCCAGACGCTCGGGAGGGCTACGAGCAGTACTTC.

The chain joins TRBV10-3 to TRBJ2-7; 8 nucleotides match TRBD1. Germline V CDR1 and CDR2: ENHRY, SYGVKD. The CDR3 is made up of 14 amino acids. The ends lost 6 bases at V and 3 bases at J; junction bases unmatched: 7. The CDR3 is CAIREGTGNYEQYF. CDR3 bases: TGTGCCATCAGAGAGGGGACAGGAAACTACGAGCAGTACTTC.

J is TRBJ1-5 and V is TRBV7-3; TRBD1 is a possible D gene (6 bases). Trimming cost V 5 bases and J 4 bases, with 15 bases left between them. Germline CDR1 is SGHTA and CDR2 is FQGTGA. The CDR3 consists of 15 residues. CDR3 sequence: CASSPLGGQNQPQHF. The CDR3 region has the DNA TGTGCCAGCAGCCCCCTGGGGGGCCAAAATCAGCCCCAGCATTTT.

The chain combines TRBV4-2 with TRBJ1-5; no clear D. The CDR3 sequence is 15 residues long. From germline, CDR1 is LGHNA and CDR2 YNFKEQ. V was pared by 0 bases and J by 0 bases, with 6 bases between. CDR3 DNA sequence: TGTGCCAGCAGCCAAGATGGGGATAGCAATCAGCCCCAGCATTTT. This translates into CASSQDGDSNQPQHF.

The rearrangement joins TRBV6-5 to TRBJ2-1, with D possibly TRBD2 on 6 matching bases. Germline CDR1 is MNHEY and CDR2 is SVGAGI. The CDR3 totals 13 residues. The V end was cut by 2 bases, the J end by 9 bases, with 11 bases between. Written as DNA, the CDR3 is TGTGCCAGCAGTTACCAACTGGAGGGTGAGCAGTTCTTC. As protein: CASSYQLEGEQFF.

This clone has just a few counts. The chain has TRBV2 and TRBJ1-2; 8 bases match TRBD1. CDR1 is SNHLY, CDR2 FYNNEI, per germline. The CDR3 loop spans 13 amino acids. J was trimmed by 8 bases and V by 6 bases; bases with no gene match: 8. DNA for the CDR3: TGTGCCAGCAGCGAGGACAGGGTCATCGGCTACACCTTC. The encoded protein is CASSEDRVIGYTF.

This clone was counted only a few times. The rearrangement links TRBV29-1 to TRBJ1-3; D perhaps matches TRBD1 (6 bases). From germline, CDR1 is SQVTM and CDR2 ANQGSEA. V was pared by 3 bases and J by 4 bases, with 10 bases between. CDR3 length: 13 residues. In nucleotides, the CDR3 is TGCAGCGTTGAGTCGGGACAAGGAAACACCATATATTTT. Protein: CSVESGQGNTIYF.

This rearrangement joins TRBV6-6 to TRBJ1-6, with 10 bases that match TRBD1. V dropped 5 bases and J dropped 6; count of bases not matched to a gene: 4. The CDR3 length is 15 residues. Germline CDR1 MNHNY, CDR2 SVGAGI (reference sequence). CDR3 in amino acids: CASSGTGVTNSPLHF. CDR3 sequence (DNA): TGTGCCAGCAGTGGGACAGGGGTAACTAATTCACCCCTCCACTTT.

The rearrangement joins TRBV7-3 to TRBJ2-5; weak D call: TRBD2 (5 bases). CDR3 length: 13 residues. Per germline, CDR1 SGHTA and CDR2 FQGTGA. V was pared by 4 bases and J by 5 bases, with 11 bases between. The CDR3 protein is CASSSDFAETQYF. In DNA, the CDR3 is TGTGCCAGCAGCTCGGACTTCGCGGAGACCCAGTACTTC.

The chain couples TRBV27 to TRBJ1-5, with 9 bases identical to TRBD1. CDR3 length equals 18 residues. Germline CDR1 MNHEY, CDR2 SMNVEV (reference sequence). V trimming: 4 bases; J trimming: 0 bases; junction bases outside the gene matches: 10. CDR3 bases: TGTGCCAGCAGTTCCACGGGACAGGGATTCTATAGCAATCAGCCCCAGCATTTT. This encodes CASSSTGQGFYSNQPQHF.